These T cell receptor beta chains were read from a single sample in a study of blood T cell repertoires in COVID-19. Sequencing used immunoSEQ multiplex PCR; TCRdb keeps in-frame clones, though not all of them. The sample holds 250,000 to 350,000 clones, 75% to 90% seen once. The sequencing input was peripheral blood. Receptor source: a woman in her 30s with COVID-19, enrolled during active disease. Each CDR3 is given with its conserved first and last residue. The D gene is left open where the match is weak. Part of the rows lack a size; the others show once, few, many or a class for expanded clones.

>-|-|TRBV7-9|TRBJ1-1
TGTGCCAGCAGTCCAGGGGACACTGAAGCTTTCTTT
CASSPGDTEAFF
>-|few|TRBV7-9|TRBJ2-7
TGTGCCAGCAGCTTAGGTGGTGGCAGGGGCTCCTACGAGCAGTACTTC
CASSLGGGRGSYEQYF
>TRBD1|-|TRBV6-5|TRBJ2-5
TGTGCCAGCAGGAGGACAGGGACGGGCGAGACCCAGTACTTC
CASRRTGTGETQYF
>-|-|TRBV9|TRBJ2-2
TGTGCCAGCAGCAGAAGAGCGGGCGAGGGGACCGGGGAGCTGTTTTTT
CASSRRAGEGTGELFF
>-|-|TRBV25-1|TRBJ2-7
TGTGCCAGCAGTGAAGTACTAGCTTCCGAGCAGTACTTC
CASSEVLASEQYF
>TRBD1|many|TRBV20-1|TRBJ1-2
TGCAGTGCTAGAGAGGACAGGATCTCTTTC
CSAREDRISF
>-|-|TRBV3-1/TRBV3-2|TRBJ2-1
TGTGCCAGCAGCCAAGCGGCGGGACCTGCCCACAATGAGCAGTTCTTC
CASSQAAGPAHNEQFF
>-|-|TRBV5-1|TRBJ1-3
TGCGCCAGCAGCTCCAACACAGGGATGAACACCATATATTTT
CASSSNTGMNTIYF
>TRBD1|-|TRBV30|TRBJ2-7
TGTGCCTGGCGACGGGACAGCCAAACCTACGAGCAGTACTTC
CAWRRDSQTYEQYF
>-|once|TRBV19|TRBJ2-1
TGTGCCAGTAGTATGGGAGCGGGCTACAATGAGCAGTTCTTC
CASSMGAGYNEQFF
>-|-|TRBV5-1|TRBJ2-2
TGCGCCAGCAGCTTGGCCAGTCTCCCCGGGGAGCTGTTTTTT
CASSLASLPGELFF
>TRBD2|-|TRBV7-2|TRBJ2-2
TGTGCCAGCACCCTGGGACTAGCGGGAGGGGCCGGGGAGCTGTTTTTT
CASTLGLAGGAGELFF
>-|few|TRBV30|TRBJ1-3
TGTGCCTGGGAACCGGTAAACTCTGGAAACACCATATATTTT
CAWEPVNSGNTIYF
>-|-|TRBV4-2|TRBJ1-2
TGTGCCAGCAGCCAGGAACCGACACAAGCTAACTATGGCTACACCTTC
CASSQEPTQANYGYTF
>TRBD1|-|TRBV30|TRBJ2-7
TGTGCCTGGAGTAAAAAAGGGGGCGCCGACGAGCAGTACTTC
CAWSKKGGADEQYF
>-|-|TRBV2|TRBJ1-6
TGTGCCAGCAAACGGTCTAATTCACCCCTCCACTTT
CASKRSNSPLHF
>-|-|TRBV4-2|TRBJ1-5
TGTGCCAGCAGCCAGCAGGGTAGGGCAAGCAATCAGCCCCAGCATTTT
CASSQQGRASNQPQHF
>-|-|TRBV12-3/TRBV12-4|TRBJ1-1
TGTGCCAGCAGTTCGACGGGGAACACTGAAGCTTTCTTT
CASSSTGNTEAFF
>-|-|TRBV27|TRBJ2-4
TGTGCCAGCAGTTTCTCCGGTGCCGGGGGAAACATTCAGTACTTC
CASSFSGAGGNIQYF
>-|-|TRBV11-3|TRBJ2-1
TGTGCCAGCAGCCCACAGGGGGGACTATACAATGAGCAGTTCTTC
CASSPQGGLYNEQFF
>-|few|TRBV19|TRBJ2-7
TGTGCCAGTAGTACCGCGGGCAGGCTGGGGACCTACGAGCAGTACTTC
CASSTAGRLGTYEQYF
>TRBD2|once|TRBV19|TRBJ2-2
TGTGCCAGTAGTATTCAAGCGGGGGTGAACACCGGGGAGCTGTTTTTT
CASSIQAGVNTGELFF
>TRBD1|-|TRBV15|TRBJ1-5
TGTGCCACCAGCAGAGATAGTGCTTGGATAGGCGGGGACAGTGATCAGCCCCAGCATTTT
CATSRDSAWIGGDSDQPQHF
>-|-|TRBV5-1|TRBJ1-6
TGCGCCAGCAGCTTGGCCCGGCAGGGAGGAGGGGATAAGTCACCCCTCCACTTT
CASSLARQGGGDKSPLHF
>TRBD1|-|TRBV5-1|TRBJ1-1
TGCGCCAGCAGCACGGGGACAGGGGGTACTGAAGCTTTCTTT
CASSTGTGGTEAFF
>-|-|TRBV13|TRBJ2-2
TGTGCCAGCAGCTTAGGCAGGGGAGCTTCCACCGGGGAGCTGTTTTTT
CASSLGRGASTGELFF
>-|-|TRBV6-5|TRBJ2-5
TGTGCCAGCAGTTACTCTCGAGAGACCCAGTACTTC
CASSYSRETQYF
>TRBD1|-|TRBV27|TRBJ2-7
TGTGCCAGCAGTTTAAGGGGGCACCCCCCCGACCTTTACTACGAGCAGTACTTC
CASSLRGHPPDLYYEQYF
>TRBD1|-|TRBV5-4|TRBJ2-7
TGTGCCAGCAGCTTGGAAGACAGGGGGAACGAGCAGTACTTC
CASSLEDRGNEQYF
>-|-|TRBV5-4|TRBJ2-7
TGTGCCAGCAGTTTTGGGACTCGGGCCGCCTACGAGCAGTACTTC
CASSFGTRAAYEQYF
>-|once|TRBV3-1/TRBV3-2|TRBJ1-6
TGTGCCAGCAGCCAAGGTTACACCAACAATTCACCCCTCCACTTT
CASSQGYTNNSPLHF
>TRBD2|-|TRBV6-5|TRBJ2-1
TGTGCCAGCAGTTACCGCCTAGCGGCCAATGAGCAGTTCTTC
CASSYRLAANEQFF
>TRBD1|-|TRBV6-5|TRBJ1-1
TGTGCCATATCAGGACAGGTAGGCACTGAAGCTTTCTTT
CAISGQVGTEAFF
>TRBD1|-|TRBV2|TRBJ2-3
TGTGCCAGCAGTATCCGGGACAGTAGCACAGATACGCAGTATTTT
CASSIRDSSTDTQYF
>TRBD2|-|TRBV27|TRBJ2-7
TGTGCCAGCAGCCTTAAGGCGGGAGTTGGGCAGTACTTC
CASSLKAGVGQYF
>-|-|TRBV7-6|TRBJ2-7
TGTGCCAGCAGCTTACTCGGGACCTACGAGCAGTACTTC
CASSLLGTYEQYF
>-|-|TRBV5-1|TRBJ1-1
TGCGCCAGCAGCTTGGCAGGGTTAGGTTCGAACACTGAAGCTTTCTTT
CASSLAGLGSNTEAFF
>-|-|TRBV18|TRBJ2-5
TGTGCCAGCTCATCAACACGGGGGAGTGGGGCAGAAGAGACCCAGTACTTC
CASSSTRGSGAEETQYF
>TRBD2|-|TRBV19|TRBJ2-1
TGTGCCAGTAGTATATCGCGGGGGAACTCCTACAATGAGCAGTTCTTC
CASSISRGNSYNEQFF
>TRBD1|few|TRBV2|TRBJ1-1
TGTGCCAGCAGCGCTTACGGACAGGGAGATGCTTTCTTT
CASSAYGQGDAFF
>TRBD1|few|TRBV9|TRBJ2-2
TGTGCCAGCAGCGTAAAGGGGGACAGGGCGAGTGGCACCGGGGAGCTGTTTTTT
CASSVKGDRASGTGELFF
>TRBD1|-|TRBV28|TRBJ1-2
TGTGCCAGCAGATCGACAGGGAACTATGGCTACACCTTC
CASRSTGNYGYTF
>-|-|TRBV14|TRBJ1-1
TGTGCCAGCAGCCAAGATAGGAACACTGAAGCTTTCTTT
CASSQDRNTEAFF
>TRBD2|-|TRBV6-5|TRBJ2-1
TGTGCCACCCGCATAGCGGGAGGATATCTTGGTGAGCAGTTCTTC
CATRIAGGYLGEQFF
>-|-|TRBV30|TRBJ2-3
TGTGCCTCGGGGGCGAGACTTAACACAGATACGCAGTATTTT
CASGARLNTDTQYF
>-|-|TRBV30|TRBJ1-2
TGTGCCTGGAGTGACGGGGGGGCTAAGGGCTACACCTTC
CAWSDGGAKGYTF
>-|-|TRBV3-1/TRBV3-2|TRBJ2-7
TGTGCCAGCAGCCCCCAGACAGGCAGCTACGAGCAGTACTTC
CASSPQTGSYEQYF
>-|-|TRBV28|TRBJ2-3
TGTGCCAGCAAGGCAGCGTTCTCGGAAGATACGCAGTATTTT
CASKAAFSEDTQYF
>-|-|TRBV28|TRBJ1-2
TGTGCCAGCAGTCCGGACAGTAACTATGGCTACACCTTC
CASSPDSNYGYTF
>-|-|TRBV28|TRBJ1-1
TGTGCCAGCAGTTTAGCTGGGCCCACTGAAGCTTTCTTT
CASSLAGPTEAFF
>-|-|TRBV12-3/TRBV12-4|TRBJ2-3
TGTGCCAGCAGTCTAGGTGGCACAAATACGCAGTATTTT
CASSLGGTNTQYF
>TRBD1|-|TRBV6-2/TRBV6-3|TRBJ2-7
TGTGCCAGCAGTACCGGACAGGCATCCCCAGGGACCAGCTACGAGCAGTACTTC
CASSTGQASPGTSYEQYF
>TRBD1|-|TRBV30|TRBJ1-5
TGTGCCTGGAGTACAGGGGAGCAGGGTCAGCCCCAGCATTTT
CAWSTGEQGQPQHF